This T cell receptor (beta chain) was captured by sequencing in a study of spatial heterogeneity in lung cancer. Whole-study findings and limits: Counts of expanded intratumoral alpha and beta TCRs tracked tumor mutation counts.

V was clipped by 3 bases and J by 3 bases; unmatched bases: 3. The CDR3 has 13 amino acids. Looked up from germline, CDR1 is SGHRS and CDR2 is YFSETQ. This clonotype appeared many times. Its antigen is unknown. This beta chain is a stray read from a library made for alpha chains; its abundance is not meaningful. TCRdb fed the 5' RACE reads into MiXCR, producing one record per CDR3 protein. Among approximately 7,100 distinct CDR3 sequences listed, about 12% were seen once. The time point denotes: sample taken at primary tumor resection. The input for sequencing was lung tumor tissue, taken at surgery. The source is a male donor with early-stage non-small cell lung cancer. The rearrangement joins TRBV5-1 to TRBJ2-7; TRBD1 aligns across 7 bases. CDR3 bases: TGCGCCAGCAGCTGGGGACAGAACTACGAGCAGTACTTC. Translated: CASSWGQNYEQYF.